These 12 T cell receptor beta chains share one sample of origin, sequenced in a study of cytomegalovirus exposure and HLA in healthy donors (dated by TCRdb to 2016 to 2017). Library preparation was by the immunoSEQ multiplex PCR assay. This is the immuneACCESS table as TCRdb keeps it, with only in-frame sequences that have V and J called. A part of the clones is gone; compared with another copy, unresolved V genes explain less than half, and the rest is unexplained. Across this sample there are around 300,000 clones, with 65% to 90% seen only once. Of the sample, less than 1.2% falls within the top ten clones. Material: PBMCs. The receptors were sampled from a woman under 30 in good health and CMV-seronegative.

The V and J genes are TRBV27 and TRBJ2-3, with 13 positions matching TRBD2. The CDR3 length is 18 residues. From germline, CDR1 is MNHEY and CDR2 SMNVEV (reference sequence). The J segment lost 0 bases and the V segment lost 5 bases, leaving 8 bases of the junction unmatched. The CDR3 nucleotides are TGTGCCAGCAGTACCCTCGGGACTAGCGGGGTTAGCACAGATACGCAGTATTTT. Translated, it gives CASSTLGTSGVSTDTQYF.

The CDR3 reads CASRGASYNEQFF. For the CDR3, the DNA is TGTGCCAGCAGGGGGGCCTCCTACAATGAGCAGTTCTTC. The chain carries TRBV2 and TRBJ2-1; D might be TRBD1 (6 bases). CDR3 length equals 13 residues. Germline CDR1 is SNHLY and CDR2 is FYNNEI. V gave up 6 bases and J gave up 0 bases, with 6 bases separating them.

This CDR3 reads CASSSPGLASSSSYEQYF. CDR3 bases: TGTGCCAGCAGTTCCCCGGGACTAGCGTCTTCAAGCTCCTACGAGCAGTACTTC. V gene TRBV13 combines with J gene TRBJ2-7; 10 bases line up with TRBD2. Germline CDR1 reads PRHDT; CDR2 reads FYEKMQ (reference sequence). After removal of 6 bases from V and 0 bases from J, the junction contained 14 bases not matched to a gene. The CDR3 sequence is 18 residues long.

The chain links TRBV10-3 to TRBJ1-1; D is perhaps TRBD1 (5 bases). With 10 bases removed from V and 5 bases from J, the gap between germline ends came to 17 bases. CDR3 length: 13 residues. The germline V gene has CDR1 ENHRY and CDR2 SYGVKD. CDR3 DNA: TGTGCCACGGGGGAACCCGAACGGACTGAAGCTTTCTTT. Translation: CATGEPERTEAFF.

The sample holds one count of this clone. The CDR3, as DNA: TGCGCCAGCAGCCCCGTCGGTTCCTACGAGCAGTACTTC. The encoded protein is CASSPVGSYEQYF. The chain links TRBV5-1 to TRBJ2-7; D unresolved. V lost 4 bases, J lost 1 base, and 9 bases lay in between. The germline V gene has CDR1 SGHRS and CDR2 YFSETQ. CDR3 length equals 13 residues.

This clone showed up just a few times. The chain joins TRBV7-2 to TRBJ2-7; 9 bases are shared with TRBD1. Germline lookup yields CDR1 SGHTA and CDR2 FQGNSA. J lost 5 bases, V lost 6 bases, and 14 bases had no gene match. CDR3 length equals 16 residues. In DNA form, the CDR3 reads TGTGCCAGCAGAGATGACAGGGGGGTGAAGCAGAACGAGCAGTACTTC. Its protein product is CASRDDRGVKQNEQYF.

The chain carries TRBV11-3 and TRBJ2-7; 9 positions match TRBD1. Germline V gives CDR1 SGHNT, CDR2 YENEEA. With V trimmed by 5 bases and J by 6 bases, 8 bases remained unmatched. The CDR3 extends over 14 amino acids. The CDR3 nucleotides read TGTGCCAGCAGCCTCTTAGGGACAGGGACCGAGCAGTACTTC. This sequence encodes CASSLLGTGTEQYF.

This clone was picked up a small number of times. The chain employs TRBV4-1 and TRBJ2-1; the match to TRBD2 covers 14 bases. The CDR3 contains 20 residues. J was trimmed by 5 bases and V by 0 bases; bases with no gene match: 12. Germline assignment: CDR1 MGHRA and CDR2 YSYEKL. In nucleotides, the CDR3 is TGCGCCAGCAGCCAAGATCAAGGACTAGCGGGGGGATTAGCGCACAATGAGCAGTTCTTC. Amino acids: CASSQDQGLAGGLAHNEQFF.

This rearrangement joins TRBV11-2 to TRBJ1-5; 10 bases map to TRBD1. This CDR3 is 16 amino acids long. Germline CDR1 reads SGHAT; CDR2 reads FQNNGV. V lost 5 bases, J lost 2 bases, and 6 bases stayed unmatched. The CDR3 is CASSPEGTGGNQPQHF. DNA for the CDR3: TGTGCCAGCAGCCCCGAAGGGACAGGGGGCAATCAGCCCCAGCATTTT. The full variable domain, with the rest looked up from reference TRBV11-2 and TRBJ1-5, is EAGVAQSPRYKIIEKRQSVAFWCNPISGHATLYWYQQILGQGPKLLIQFQNNGVVDDSQLPKDRFSAERLKGVDSTLKIQPAKLEDSAVYLCASSPEGTGGNQPQHFGDGTRLSIL.

This chain links TRBV28 with TRBJ2-7, with D unresolved. The CDR3 has 12 residues. The germline V and J ends were trimmed by 1 base and 6 bases, with 7 bases remaining between them. Germline lookup yields CDR1 MDHEN and CDR2 SYDVKM. The CDR3 reads CASSLLSREQYF. The CDR3 region has the DNA TGTGCCAGCAGTTTATTGAGTCGCGAGCAGTACTTC.

This chain connects TRBV28 to TRBJ1-5; possibly TRBD1 for D (5 bases). The CDR3 covers 16 residues. Germline V gives CDR1 MDHEN, CDR2 SYDVKM. The germline V and J ends were trimmed by 5 bases and 0 bases, with 14 bases remaining between them. The CDR3 nucleotides read TGTGCCAGCAGTCCCGACAGAGGCTATAGCAATCAGCCCCAGCATTTT. Its translation is CASSPDRGYSNQPQHF.

The chain uses TRBV28 and TRBJ2-1, with D maybe TRBD2 (7 bases). Trimming cost V 2 bases and J 0 bases, with 17 bases left between them. The germline V gene has CDR1 MDHEN and CDR2 SYDVKM. The CDR3 covers 18 residues. CDR3 sequence (DNA): TGTGCCAGCAGTTTAAATAGGGGGGGCCTTCCCTCCTACAATGAGCAGTTCTTC. Its translation is CASSLNRGGLPSYNEQFF.